These 32 T cell receptor beta chains originate from one sample sequenced in a study of immune evolution from preneoplasia to lung adenocarcinoma. Assay used: immunoSEQ multiplex PCR; TCRdb lists only in-frame clones, some missing. Of approximately 4,200 clones in the sample, 60% to 85% are singletons; the top ten hold 8.2%. Sequencing was done on a sample of FFPE adjacent normal lung tissue. All receptors come from a donor aged 70 or over with lung adenocarcinoma.

The chain couples TRBV5-6 to TRBJ2-7; TRBD2 matches 7 bases. The CDR3 is 12 residues long. Unmatched junction bases numbered 1, after V lost 1 base and J lost 6 bases. The germline V gene has CDR1 SGHDT and CDR2 YYEEEE. The CDR3 is CASSLPGGEQYF. The CDR3 coding sequence is TGTGCCAGCAGCTTGCCGGGAGGCGAGCAGTACTTC.

The chain recombines TRBV11-2 with TRBJ2-7; no definite D call. The V end was cut by 3 bases, the J end by 1 base, with 7 bases between. This CDR3 contains 13 residues. CDR1 is SGHAT and CDR2 is FQNNGV in the germline V gene. CDR3 in amino acids: CASSFPRSYEQYF. In nucleotides, the CDR3 is TGTGCCAGCAGCTTCCCCCGGTCCTACGAGCAGTACTTC.

The chain couples TRBV11-2 to TRBJ2-7; tentative D call: TRBD2 (5 bases). Germline values: CDR1 SGHAT, CDR2 FQNNGV. V lost 5 bases and J 0 bases, leaving 11 bases between the germline ends. The CDR3 has 14 residues. The CDR3 loop reads CASSGLGDSYEQYF. CDR3 sequence (DNA): TGTGCCAGCAGCGGACTTGGGGACTCCTACGAGCAGTACTTC.

V and J are TRBV2 and TRBJ2-2; D is unresolved. This CDR3 spans 18 amino acids. Trimming removed 4 bases from V and 1 base from J, with 19 bases in between. Germline lookup yields CDR1 SNHLY and CDR2 FYNNEI. CDR3 nucleotide sequence: TGTGCCAGCAGTGTCCGCACCCCCGCAGCCGGGAACACCGGGGAGCTGTTTTTT. It encodes CASSVRTPAAGNTGELFF.

There are a few counts of this clone. The chain is built from TRBV5-4 and TRBJ2-3; weak D call: TRBD1 (6 bases). The CDR3 totals 14 residues. The germline V gene encodes CDR1 SGHNT and CDR2 YYREEE (reference sequence). V was shortened by 4 bases and J by 5 bases, with 14 bases between the two germline ends. Here the CDR3 reads CASSRTGSVDTQYF. The CDR3 nucleotides are TGTGCCAGCAGCCGTACAGGGTCCGTAGATACGCAGTATTTT.

The chain carries TRBV7-9 and TRBJ2-2; tentative D call: TRBD1 (6 bases). CDR1 is SEHNR and CDR2 is FQNEAQ in the germline V gene (reference sequence). This CDR3 is 14 amino acids long. V gave up 5 bases and J gave up 2 bases, with 9 bases separating them. Written as DNA, the CDR3 is TGTGCCAGCAGCCGGGACACTAACACCGGGGAGCTGTTTTTT. Residues: CASSRDTNTGELFF.

This clone was seen a handful of times. V is TRBV23-1 and J is TRBJ1-3; 7 positions agree with TRBD1. TRBV23-1 is reported as an ORF; its role is uncertain. This CDR3 has 18 residues. V shed 0 bases, J shed 0 bases, and the junction held 8 bases outside the gene matches. The CDR3 sequence is CASSQSSQGGRSGNTIYF. The CDR3 DNA is TGCGCCAGCAGTCAATCATCGCAGGGGGGACGCTCTGGAAACACCATATATTTT.

The CDR3 here is CASGLGTTRGQPQHF. CDR3 bases: TGTGCTAGTGGTTTGGGTACCACCCGGGGTCAGCCCCAGCATTTT. The V and J genes are TRBV12-5 and TRBJ1-5; D is uncertain. The CDR3 loop spans 15 amino acids. Germline V gene lookup returns CDR1 LGHNT and CDR2 FRNRAP. The ends were cut back, 1 base at V and 6 bases at J, with 13 bases in the middle.

The chain has TRBV10-3 and TRBJ2-7, with TRBD2 as a possible D gene (6 bases). This CDR3 spans 14 amino acids. CDR1 is ENHRY and CDR2 is SYGVKD in the germline V gene. Trimming took off 0 bases at V and 5 bases at J, with 11 bases between the two ends. The CDR3 region is CAISESLGRNEQYF. CDR3 DNA: TGTGCCATCAGTGAGTCGCTAGGGAGGAACGAGCAGTACTTC.

This rearrangement joins TRBV5-4 to TRBJ2-5, with D uncertain. This CDR3 is built from 13 residues. Trimming pared 4 bases from V and 5 bases from J, leaving 12 bases between. Germline CDR1 is SGHNT and CDR2 is YYREEE (reference sequence). Written as DNA, the CDR3 is TGTGCCAGCAGCGTTCGTATGGTTGAGACCCAGTACTTC. Translated, it gives CASSVRMVETQYF.

The chain carries TRBV30 and TRBJ1-2; the D is unclear. The CDR3 is made up of 13 amino acids. Germline CDR1 and CDR2: GTSNPN and SVGIG (reference sequence). With 3 bases removed from V and 8 bases from J, the gap between germline ends came to 16 bases. CDR3 nucleotides: TGTGCCTGGAGGACCCCTGGGTTTCGGGGCTACACCTTC. The encoded protein is CAWRTPGFRGYTF.

This clone was counted between two and nine times. The chain has TRBV6-6 and TRBJ2-7; TRBD1 is a possible D gene (5 bases). Germline lookup yields CDR1 MNHNY and CDR2 SVGAGI (reference sequence). The CDR3 sequence is 15 residues long. V lost 6 bases, J lost 5 bases, and 20 bases lay in between. The CDR3, as DNA: TGTGCCAGCAGGGACGCTGTGGGGCTTCCCCACGAGCAGTACTTC. This translates into CASRDAVGLPHEQYF.

The genes are TRBV15 and TRBJ1-5; 8 nucleotides match TRBD1. CDR1 and CDR2 (germline): LNHNV, YYDKDF (reference sequence). CDR3 length: 15 amino acids. The junction had 1 base not matched to a gene; V was cut back by 3 bases and J by 0 bases. The CDR3 loop reads CATSRGQDSNQPQHF. For the CDR3, the DNA is TGTGCCACCAGCAGGGGACAGGATAGCAATCAGCCCCAGCATTTT.

This rearrangement joins TRBV2 to TRBJ2-5, with 14 bases identical to TRBD2. The CDR3 is 16 amino acids. The germline V gene encodes CDR1 SNHLY and CDR2 FYNNEI. The junction had 2 bases not matched to a gene; V was cut back by 3 bases and J by 2 bases. The chain's CDR3 is CASSEGTSGSQETQYF. The CDR3 DNA reads TGTGCCAGCAGTGAGGGGACTAGCGGGAGTCAAGAGACCCAGTACTTC. The full variable domain, with the rest looked up from reference TRBV2 and TRBJ2-5, is EPEVTQTPSHQVTQMGQEVILRCVPISNHLYFYWYRQILGQKVEFLVSFYNNEISEKSEIFDDQFSVERPDGSNFTLKIRSTKLEDSAMYFCASSEGTSGSQETQYFGPGTRLLVL.

The rearrangement links TRBV5-1 to TRBJ2-7; 8 nucleotides align to TRBD1. CDR3 size: 14 residues. Germline CDR1 SGHRS, CDR2 YFSETQ. J gave up 6 bases and V 0 bases, and 5 bases lay outside the gene matches. CDR3 loop: CASSLAGQGGEQYF. As DNA, the CDR3 is TGCGCCAGCAGCTTGGCCGGACAGGGTGGCGAGCAGTACTTC.

V is TRBV5-4 and J is TRBJ1-2; possibly TRBD1 for D (5 bases). V was shortened by 4 bases and J by 6 bases, with 10 bases between the two germline ends. The CDR3 is 12 amino acids. The germline V gene has CDR1 SGHNT and CDR2 YYREEE (reference sequence). The CDR3 DNA is TGTGCCAGCAGCGACAGACGAGATGGCTACACCTTC. This translates into CASSDRRDGYTF.

The V call is TRBV7-9, the J call TRBJ1-2; D is undetermined. Germline V CDR1 and CDR2: SEHNR, FQNEAQ (reference sequence). Between the trimmed V and J ends, which lost 0 bases and 5 bases, there was a span of 7 bases. CDR3 size: 13 residues. CDR3 sequence: CASSLAAGYGYTF. The CDR3 coding sequence is TGTGCCAGCAGCTTAGCGGCCGGTTATGGCTACACCTTC.

The chain couples TRBV11-2 to TRBJ2-5, with no clear D. Trimming removed 0 bases from V and 4 bases from J, with 12 bases in between. From germline, CDR1 is SGHAT and CDR2 FQNNGV. This CDR3 has 15 residues. This CDR3 is CASSLEWSERETQYF. CDR3 in DNA: TGTGCCAGCAGCTTAGAGTGGTCGGAGAGAGAGACCCAGTACTTC.

The sample holds one count of this clone. The genes are TRBV6-1 and TRBJ2-7; TRBD2 agrees at 11 bases. The CDR3 is 13 amino acids. Germline V gene data show CDR1 as MNHNS and CDR2 as SASEGT. V gave up 7 bases and J gave up 5 bases; unmatched junction bases: 4. CDR3 DNA: TGTGCCAGCACTACTAGCGGGAGCCACGAGCAGTACTTC. It is translated as CASTTSGSHEQYF.

The rearrangement joins TRBV9 to TRBJ2-5; unclear D gene. The CDR3 consists of 12 residues. Germline-derived CDR1 and CDR2 are SGDLS and YYNGEE. The V end was cut by 3 bases, the J end by 2 bases, with 5 bases between. The CDR3 is CASSETQETQYF. CDR3 nucleotide sequence: TGTGCCAGCAGCGAGACTCAAGAGACCCAGTACTTC.

The rearrangement links TRBV4-2 to TRBJ1-1; D call uncertain. The CDR3 is 13 residues long. V lost 7 bases and J lost 0, with 9 bases in between. Germline CDR1 LGHNA, CDR2 YNFKEQ. The CDR3 spells CASNPQMNTEAFF. CDR3 DNA sequence: TGTGCCAGCAACCCTCAGATGAACACTGAAGCTTTCTTT.

J is TRBJ2-3 and V is TRBV11-3; 8 bases align to TRBD1. V shed 5 bases and J 0 bases; nucleotides not matched to a gene: 4. The CDR3 has 15 residues. CDR1 is SGHNT, CDR2 YENEEA, per germline. CDR3 DNA sequence: TGTGCCAGCAGCCCCCGGACAGGGAGCACAGATACGCAGTATTTT. It specifies CASSPRTGSTDTQYF.

This sequence joins TRBV27 and TRBJ1-4, with D possibly matching TRBD1 (5 bases). The CDR3 totals 18 residues. The germline V and J ends were trimmed by 3 bases and 7 bases, with 24 bases remaining between them. Germline V gives CDR1 MNHEY, CDR2 SMNVEV (reference sequence). As DNA, the CDR3 is TGTGCCAGCAGTTTCACCTCTCCTACAAATGCAGGGAGTGAAAAACTGTTTTTT. This gives the protein CASSFTSPTNAGSEKLFF. The entire variable domain, with the rest obtained from reference TRBV27 and TRBJ1-4, is as follows: EAQVTQNPRYLITVTGKKLTVTCSQNMNHEYMSWYRQDPGLGLRQIYYSMNVEVTDKGDVPEGYKVSRKEKRNFPLILESPSPNQTSLYFCASSFTSPTNAGSEKLFFGSGTQLSVL.

In regard to this clone: A read error may produce the germline difference seen at one junction end. The genes are TRBV6-5 and TRBJ2-7; 14 nucleotides line up with TRBD2. The CDR3 sequence is 14 residues long. Germline assignment: CDR1 MNHEY and CDR2 SVGAGI. Here the CDR3 reads CASSYKGLAGDLSF. In nucleotides, the CDR3 is TGTGCCAGCAGTTACAAGGGACTAGCGGGAGATTTGTCCTTC.

This chain joins TRBV9 and TRBJ1-5; 11 positions agree with TRBD1. CDR3 size: 16 residues. Losses at the gene ends were 4 bases for V and 0 bases for J; bases not matched to a gene: 3. Germline CDR1 and CDR2: SGDLS and YYNGEE. The CDR3 DNA is TGTGCCAGCAGCCCTGGGACAGGGGGTAGCAATCAGCCCCAGCATTTT. Translating gives CASSPGTGGSNQPQHF.

This clone was observed once. This sequence joins TRBV11-2 and TRBJ1-2; D gene uncertain. The V end was cut by 5 bases, the J end by 8 bases, with 9 bases between. The CDR3 covers 11 residues. Germline lookup yields CDR1 SGHAT and CDR2 FQNNGV. CDR3 DNA sequence: TGTGCCAGCAGCCCTGGTCAAGGCTACACCTTC. Translated: CASSPGQGYTF.

This chain links TRBV9 with TRBJ2-2; tentative D call: TRBD2 (5 bases). The V end lost 4 bases, the J end lost 5 bases, and 24 bases lay between the germline ends. The CDR3 has 18 residues. Germline V gene data show CDR1 as SGDLS and CDR2 as YYNGEE. CDR3 nucleotides: TGTGCCAGCAGCCCCTATAGCGACCCCGAGTTAGGGACCGGGGAGCTGTTTTTT. As protein: CASSPYSDPELGTGELFF.

This clone was seen more than once but under ten times. V gene TRBV5-1 combines with J gene TRBJ2-3; 12 nucleotides line up with TRBD2. With 6 bases clipped from V and 8 bases from J, the junction kept 7 bases outside the gene matches. The CDR3 contains 14 residues. Germline CDR1 reads SGHRS; CDR2 reads YFSETQ. CDR3 nucleotides: TGCGCCAGCAAACTAGCGGGAGGCGTGGGTACGCAGTATTTT. This translates into CASKLAGGVGTQYF. The full variable domain, in which reference TRBV5-1 and TRBJ2-3 provide the parts outside the CDR3, is KAGVTQTPRYLIKTRGQQVTLSCSPISGHRSVSWYQQTPGQGLQFLFEYFSETQRNKGNFPGRFSGRQFSNSRSEMNVSTLELGDSALYLCASKLAGGVGTQYFGPGTRLTVL.

This clone was observed a few times. The chain carries TRBV5-6 and TRBJ2-3, with TRBD2 identical over 10 bases. Germline V lookup: CDR1 SGHDT, CDR2 YYEEEE. The CDR3 runs to 17 residues. V lost 0 bases to trimming and J lost 1 base; unmatched junction nucleotides: 5. CDR3 loop: CASSLVLAGGGTDTQYF. CDR3 coding DNA: TGTGCCAGCAGCTTGGTTTTAGCGGGAGGCGGCACAGATACGCAGTATTTT.

The chain employs TRBV2 and TRBJ1-1; 7 nucleotides agree with TRBD1. This CDR3 has 13 residues. Trimming removed 7 bases from V and 4 bases from J; junction bases left unmatched: 6. Germline CDR1 reads SNHLY; CDR2 reads FYNNEI. The CDR3 sequence: CASIIEGATEAFF. CDR3 DNA sequence: TGTGCCAGCATAATTGAGGGGGCCACTGAAGCTTTCTTT.

The chain employs TRBV27 and TRBJ2-2, with unresolved D. Germline V gives CDR1 MNHEY, CDR2 SMNVEV (reference sequence). Between the trimmed V and J ends, which lost 4 bases and 3 bases, there was a span of 9 bases. CDR3 length: 14 amino acids. CDR3 region: CASSWGTDTGELFF. CDR3 DNA sequence: TGTGCCAGCAGTTGGGGTACAGACACCGGGGAGCTGTTTTTT.

The chain combines TRBV11-3 with TRBJ1-4; 10 nucleotides match TRBD1. Losses at the gene ends were 4 bases for V and 8 bases for J; bases not matched to a gene: 4. The CDR3 extends over 14 amino acids. Germline loops: CDR1 SGHNT, CDR2 YENEEA. CDR3 in DNA: TGTGCCAGCAGCTCTGGGACAGGGGACGAAAAACTGTTTTTT. This sequence encodes CASSSGTGDEKLFF. Looking up the rest from reference TRBV11-3 and TRBJ1-4 gives the full variable domain: EAGVVQSPRYKIIEKKQPVAFWCNPISGHNTLYWYLQNLGQGPELLIRYENEEAVDDSQLPKDRFSAERLKGVDSTLKIQPAELGDSAVYLCASSSGTGDEKLFFGSGTQLSVL.